These T cell receptor beta chains were read from a single sample in a study of T cell changes during pregnancy in multiple sclerosis. TCRdb keeps only in-frame clones here, not all; method: immunoSEQ multiplex PCR. The sample has 39,000 or so clones, 94% seen once. This sample comprised CD8+ T cells from peripheral blood mononuclear cells, obtained in the third trimester of pregnancy. The origin of the receptors is a female donor with multiple sclerosis, enrolled in a pregnancy study. Both conserved end residues are part of each CDR3. The D gene is left open where the match is weak. Clone sizes are given selectively: once, few, many, or a class where the clone is expanded.

D,J,length,V,size,CDR3,DNA
-,TRBJ2-3,16,TRBV19,-,CASSIVGGQPTDTQYF,TGTGCCAGTAGTATAGTTGGGGGCCAGCCCACAGATACGCAGTATTTT
-,TRBJ2-7,14,TRBV9,-,CASSVGGYSYEQYF,TGTGCCAGCAGCGTGGGCGGGTACTCCTACGAGCAGTACTTC
TRBD2,TRBJ2-2,16,TRBV15,-,CATSRDRRGGTGELFF,TGTGCCACCAGCAGAGATCGTCGCGGGGGCACCGGGGAGCTGTTTTTT
-,TRBJ2-7,18,TRBV7-8,-,CASSLKPISAGPRYEQYF,TGTGCCAGCAGCTTAAAACCCATTTCGGCAGGCCCGAGATACGAGCAGTACTTC
-,TRBJ2-1,18,TRBV11-2,-,CASSLDTLPTSHGGEQFF,TGTGCCAGCAGCTTAGACACCCTTCCCACTAGCCATGGGGGTGAGCAGTTCTTC
TRBD1,TRBJ2-7,15,TRBV5-4,-,CASSSRDRGVYEQYF,TGTGCCAGCAGCTCCCGGGACAGGGGTGTATACGAGCAGTACTTC
TRBD2,TRBJ2-7,13,TRBV2,-,CASAGLAGYEQYF,TGTGCCAGTGCGGGACTAGCGGGATACGAGCAGTACTTC
-,TRBJ2-3,13,TRBV10-3,-,CAAATGKADTQYF,TGTGCCGCCGCGACAGGCAAGGCAGATACGCAGTATTTT
TRBD1,TRBJ1-2,15,TRBV5-6,-,CASSLVGQGIDGYTF,TGTGCCAGCAGCTTGGTAGGACAGGGAATTGATGGCTACACCTTC
-,TRBJ2-4,13,TRBV15,-,CATSPPSKNIQYF,TGTGCCACCAGCCCCCCCAGCAAAAACATTCAGTACTTC
TRBD1,TRBJ1-1,16,TRBV19,-,CASSNLRDRQLTEAFF,TGTGCCAGTAGTAACCTCCGGGACAGACAACTCACTGAAGCTTTCTTT
-,TRBJ2-7,14,TRBV4-3,-,CASSQDVEGYEQYF,TGCGCCAGCAGCCAAGATGTTGAGGGCTACGAGCAGTACTTC
TRBD2,TRBJ2-5,14,TRBV6-4,-,CASTSGRAPETQYF,TGTGCCAGTACTAGCGGGAGGGCCCCAGAGACCCAGTACTTC
-,TRBJ2-1,16,TRBV7-6,-,CASSLQGPSSYNEQFF,TGTGCCAGCAGCTTACAGGGGCCCAGCTCCTACAATGAGCAGTTCTTC
-,TRBJ2-7,15,TRBV5-1,-,CASSFKERASYEQYF,TGCGCCAGCAGCTTTAAGGAGAGGGCATCCTACGAGCAGTACTTC
-,TRBJ1-2,12,TRBV28,-,CASSFSVYGYTF,TGTGCCAGCAGTTTTTCGGTCTATGGCTACACCTTC
TRBD1,TRBJ2-5,14,TRBV19,-,CASSLGGQRGTQYF,TGTGCCAGTAGTCTAGGGGGACAGAGAGGTACCCAGTACTTC
-,TRBJ2-5,13,TRBV27,-,CASSFNSPETQYF,TGTGCCAGCAGTTTTAATAGCCCAGAGACCCAGTACTTC
-,TRBJ2-1,15,TRBV4-1,once,CASSLDRSSYNEQFF,TGCGCCAGCAGCTTGGACAGATCTTCCTACAATGAGCAGTTCTTC
-,TRBJ2-7,13,TRBV13,-,CASSSNTGNEQYF,TGTGCCAGCAGCAGTAACACAGGGAACGAGCAGTACTTC
TRBD2,TRBJ2-7,16,TRBV4-2,-,CASSQETSGTSYEQYF,TGTGCCAGCAGCCAAGAGACTAGCGGGACCTCCTACGAGCAGTACTTC
TRBD1,TRBJ2-7,13,TRBV2,-,CASSRTGTYEQYF,TGTGCCAGCAGCCGGACAGGGACCTACGAGCAGTACTTC
-,TRBJ1-5,14,TRBV4-1,-,CASSQDRDNQPQHF,TGCGCCAGCAGCCAAGACCGGGACAATCAGCCCCAGCATTTT